This TCR beta chain was sequenced in a study of shared clonotypes between healthy human individuals. In the study overall: Three plates each covered CD4 naive and memory; CD8 naive two, CD8 memory one. Study conclusions and caveats: Only blood samples were collected, and tissue repertoires likely differ.

Notes on this clone: The antigen remains undetermined.

Only in-frame clones appear in the TCRdb table, and some are missing; sequencing was by immunoSEQ multiplex PCR. The data show nearly 1,000,000 clones, 60% to 85% seen once. V dropped 3 bases and J dropped 7; count of bases not matched to a gene: 6. Per germline, CDR1 MGHDK and CDR2 SYGVNS. The CDR3 runs to 14 residues. The chain has TRBV25-1 and TRBJ2-7, with 10 bases that match TRBD1. The sequenced sample was memory CD4+ T cells sorted from blood. Subset indicated: CD45RA-negative fraction. The source is a man aged 18 to 29 in good health. In DNA form, the CDR3 reads TGTGCCAGCAGTGACCGCGGGACAGGGGTTGAGCAGTACTTC. It translates to CASSDRGTGVEQYF.